This record looks at one T cell receptor (beta chain) sequence and its context. Its specificity is not known. The data were obtained in a study of CD8+ T cells in alopecia areata. About the study: Treated patients took oral tofacitinib at 5 to 10 mg twice daily. Patients took tofacitinib for 6 to 18 months, followed by 6 drug-free months. Broader study findings: Patients shared TCRs less clearly than mice did, possibly for HLA-related reasons.

In germline, CDR1 is LNHNV, CDR2 YYDKDF (reference sequence). Trimming stripped 0 bases from V and 1 base from J, with 13 bases between. This CDR3 comprises 17 residues. Following extraction, RNA underwent reverse transcription to cDNA, which served as the sequencing template. TCRdb's table, derived via immunoSEQ multiplex PCR, lists solely in-frame clones and lacks some. The sample includes about 97,000 clones, around 45% of them seen just once. Those with alopecia areata gave lesional scalp punch biopsies and peripheral blood. The source of this sequence is a human donor with alopecia areata. This chain joins TRBV15 and TRBJ2-4; the D gene is possibly TRBD2 (5 bases). Material for sequencing was CD4+ T cells sorted from blood. The CDR3 region is CATSRDGESQAKNIQYF. The CDR3 bases are TGTGCCACCAGCAGAGATGGGGAGTCACAGGCCAAAAACATTCAGTACTTC.